The sequence of this T cell receptor beta chain was determined in a study of T cells in Graves' hyperthyroidism and ophthalmopathy. As for the study in general: Peripheral blood sampling occurred at initial diagnosis, before any treatment.

Researchers took RNA transcripts and amplified the TCR beta CDR3 regions from them. RT-PCR in the first round (using the HTBI primer set) targeted the TCR CDR3. TCRdb analysed the multiplex PCR reads with MiXCR anew, one entry per CDR3 protein. Among fewer than 200,000 distinct CDR3 sequences listed, approximately 17% were seen once. This clonotype has a handful of counts. The CDR3 consists of 14 residues. J gave up 5 bases and V 6 bases, and 10 bases lay outside the gene matches. Germline loops: CDR1 SQVTM, CDR2 ANQGSEA. The TCR sequence derives from a woman aged 45-60 years with Graves' hyperthyroidism. The chain has TRBV29-1 and TRBJ2-5; 9 bases are a match to TRBD2. The sequenced sample was blood. For the CDR3, the DNA is TGCAGCGTGGCCTTGGGACTAGCCCGGGAGACCCAGTACTTC. Amino acids: CSVALGLARETQYF.